This T cell receptor (beta chain) was observed in a study of shared clonotypes between healthy human individuals. Study-level points and caveats: Between a handful of donors, naive CD4 clonotypes were shared at a level of about 5%.

Within Nashville, Tennessee resided all donors, each a Caucasian adult. TCRdb's copy holds only in-frame clones and misses some; the assay was immunoSEQ multiplex PCR. The profile covers about 1.5 million clones, with nearly 99% appearing a single time and approximately 0.44% taken by the ten largest. Remarks on this clone: The antigen is not known.

Germline CDR1 reads SGHNT; CDR2 reads YENEEA. The germline V and J ends were trimmed by 0 bases and 7 bases, with 10 bases remaining between them. This CDR3 spans 13 amino acids. The receptor comes from a man younger than 40 in good health. Sequencing was carried out using naive CD4+ T cells sorted from blood. Specified subset: CD45RA+ positively selected. The chain joins TRBV11-3 to TRBJ2-7, with D perhaps assigned TRBD1 or TRBD2 (6 bases each). CDR3 protein: CASSLDTGREQYF. The CDR3 bases are TGTGCCAGCAGCTTAGATACAGGGAGGGAGCAGTACTTC. The entire variable domain, with the rest obtained from reference TRBV11-3 and TRBJ2-7, is as follows: EAGVVQSPRYKIIEKKQPVAFWCNPISGHNTLYWYLQNLGQGPELLIRYENEEAVDDSQLPKDRFSAERLKGVDSTLKIQPAELGDSAVYLCASSLDTGREQYFGPGTRLTVT.